This entry lists 24 T cell receptor beta chains sequenced from one sample in a study of CD8+ T cells in alopecia areata. Following RNA extraction, reverse transcription yielded cDNA that acted as the sequencing template. Profiling relied on immunoSEQ multiplex PCR, and the TCRdb table lists in-frame clones only, not all of them. The data show 100,000 to 150,000 clones, 50% to 75% seen once. Described treatment: oral pan-JAK inhibitor, 5-10 mg twice daily. The sample in question was CD8+ T cells sorted from blood, obtained at week 4, from a patient treated with tofacitinib. All receptors derive from a human donor with alopecia areata.

This sequence joins TRBV30 and TRBJ2-1, with TRBD1 as a possible D gene (5 bases). CDR1 and CDR2 (germline): GTSNPN, SVGIG (reference sequence). This CDR3 has 12 residues. V was clipped by 2 bases and J by 6 bases, with 8 bases between them. This CDR3 reads CAWSSQGNEQFF. CDR3 sequence (DNA): TGTGCCTGGAGTAGTCAGGGCAATGAGCAGTTCTTC.

V is TRBV23-1 and J is TRBJ2-3, with 7 nucleotides matching TRBD2. TRBV23-1 is labeled an ORF, and its function is uncertain. CDR3 length: 15 amino acids. V was pared by 4 bases and J by 0 bases, with 4 bases of the junction left unmatched. CDR3 loop: CASSPRGVSTDTQYF. The DNA for the CDR3 is TGCGCCAGCAGTCCACGGGGGGTTAGCACAGATACGCAGTATTTT.

The chain uses TRBV25-1 and TRBJ1-1; 7 bases map to TRBD1. The germline V gene encodes CDR1 MGHDK and CDR2 SYGVNS. Trimming took 5 bases from V and 0 from J; bases not matched to a gene: 9. This CDR3 has 16 amino acids. In DNA, the CDR3 is TGTGCCAGCAGTTCCAGGGGGGGAGAGATGAACACTGAAGCTTTCTTT. Its protein is CASSSRGGEMNTEAFF. Combining the CDR3 with reference TRBV25-1 and TRBJ1-1 gives the whole variable domain EADIYQTPRYLVIGTGKKITLECSQTMGHDKMYWYQQDPGMELHLIHYSYGVNSTEKGDLSSESTVSRIRTEHFPLTLESARPSHTSQYLCASSSRGGEMNTEAFFGQGTRLTVV.

J is TRBJ1-6 and V is TRBV27; no definite D call. V was shortened by 2 bases and J by 1 base, with 6 bases between the two germline ends. This CDR3 has 15 amino acids. The germline V gene encodes CDR1 MNHEY and CDR2 SMNVEV (reference sequence). This CDR3 reads CASSLARSYNSPLHF. CDR3 in DNA: TGTGCCAGCAGTTTAGCCAGATCCTATAATTCACCCCTCCACTTT.

V gene TRBV5-1 combines with J gene TRBJ1-2; TRBD1 matches 8 bases. CDR1 is SGHRS, CDR2 YFSETQ, per germline. Losses at the gene ends were 2 bases for V and 3 bases for J; bases not matched to a gene: 6. The CDR3 spans 15 residues. The CDR3: CASSFLDRADYGYTF. For the CDR3, the DNA is TGCGCCAGCAGCTTCTTGGACAGGGCGGACTATGGCTACACCTTC.

The chain is built from TRBV4-1 and TRBJ1-2; 9 bases line up with TRBD1. CDR3 size: 15 residues. From germline, CDR1 is MGHRA and CDR2 YSYEKL. V gave up 7 bases and J gave up 1 base; unmatched junction bases: 7. CDR3 nucleotide sequence: TGCGCCAGCACCGAAAGGGGACAGGGTAACTATGGCTACACCTTC. Translation gives CASTERGQGNYGYTF.

The chain joins TRBV29-1 to TRBJ2-1, with TRBD1 matching over 7 bases. Looked up from germline, CDR1 is SQVTM and CDR2 is ANQGSEA. The CDR3 is 15 residues long. The junction had 5 bases not matched to a gene; V was cut back by 3 bases and J by 0 bases. Written as DNA, the CDR3 is TGCAGCGTTGACGGACAGGACAACTCCTACAATGAGCAGTTCTTC. Protein: CSVDGQDNSYNEQFF.

V is TRBV29-1 and J is TRBJ2-7; tentatively, D is TRBD1 (6 bases). Trimming cost V 6 bases and J 1 base, with 16 bases left between them. The CDR3 length is 14 residues. The germline V gene has CDR1 SQVTM and CDR2 ANQGSEA. CDR3 protein: CSVWGTRTSYEQYF. Here the CDR3 DNA reads TGCAGCGTATGGGGGACAAGGACTTCCTACGAGCAGTACTTC.

The J gene is TRBJ2-1, the V gene TRBV29-1; D uncertain. The germline CDR1 and CDR2 sequences are SQVTM and ANQGSEA. V gave up 1 base and J gave up 9 bases, with 25 bases separating them. The CDR3 loop spans 17 amino acids. The CDR3 region has the DNA TGCAGCGTTGAAGGGCCCGGATTTGCAGGATCTTTTGCTGAGCAGTTCTTC. Protein: CSVEGPGFAGSFAEQFF.

This clone was observed a few times. The chain employs TRBV4-1 and TRBJ2-6, with 8 bases that match TRBD1. The junction had 8 bases not matched to a gene; V was cut back by 2 bases and J by 11 bases. The CDR3 length is 15 residues. From germline, CDR1 is MGHRA and CDR2 YSYEKL. The CDR3 loop reads CASSQSPGQGYVLTF. CDR3 nucleotide sequence: TGCGCCAGCAGCCAAAGTCCCGGACAGGGATACGTCCTGACTTTC.

V usage is TRBV30 and J usage is TRBJ2-3; D ambiguous. CDR1 GTSNPN and CDR2 SVGIG come from the germline V gene (reference sequence). The length of the CDR3 is 13 residues. The V and J ends lost 0 bases and 2 bases respectively, with 6 bases between them. CDR3 in DNA: TGTGCCTGGAGTGTATATGTCACAGATACGCAGTATTTT. Protein product: CAWSVYVTDTQYF. The full variable domain, its missing parts supplied by reference TRBV30 and TRBJ2-3, is SQTIHQWPATLVQPVGSPLSLECTVEGTSNPNLYWYRQAAGRGLQLLFYSVGIGQISSEVPQNLSASRPQDRQFILSSKKLLLSDSGFYLCAWSVYVTDTQYFGPGTRLTVL.

The rearrangement joins TRBV11-2 to TRBJ2-5; D is undetermined. The CDR3 has 12 amino acids. CDR1 SGHAT and CDR2 FQNNGV come from the germline V gene. The germline V and J ends were trimmed by 1 base and 5 bases, with 5 bases remaining between them. The CDR3: CASSLGVETQYF. The CDR3 DNA sequence: TGTGCCAGCAGCTTAGGGGTGGAGACCCAGTACTTC.

The chain links TRBV4-1 to TRBJ2-3; TRBD2 might be the D (5 bases). The CDR3 has 14 residues. Deletions cut 8 bases from V and 4 bases from J, with 16 bases between. From germline, CDR1 is MGHRA and CDR2 YSYEKL. In nucleotides, the CDR3 is TGCGCCAGCCTTCCAAACCTAGCAGCAGATACGCAGTATTTT. Amino acids: CASLPNLAADTQYF.

The sample holds a few counts of this clone. This chain connects TRBV7-9 to TRBJ2-7; no firm D call. V was shortened by 4 bases and J by 3 bases, with 10 bases between the two germline ends. The CDR3 runs to 13 residues. Looked up from germline, CDR1 is SEHNR and CDR2 is FQNEAQ (reference sequence). CDR3 nucleotides: TGTGCCAGCAGCTACCGGACCCTCTACGAGCAGTACTTC. Translation: CASSYRTLYEQYF.

This clone showed up just a few times. The V call is TRBV29-1, the J call TRBJ2-3, with D hard to call. Per germline, CDR1 SQVTM and CDR2 ANQGSEA. V dropped 5 bases and J dropped 6 bases, with 6 bases sitting between them. The length of the CDR3 is 10 residues. CDR3 protein: CSVLSDTQYF. CDR3 nucleotide sequence: TGCAGCGTTTTAAGTGATACGCAGTATTTT.

This clone occurred a few times. The chain employs TRBV7-9 and TRBJ1-2, with 7 bases matching TRBD1. V was clipped by 6 bases and J by 9 bases; unmatched bases: 10. The CDR3 runs 13 residues. CDR1 is SEHNR, CDR2 FQNEAQ, per germline (reference sequence). This CDR3 is CASSPGQVKSYTF. The CDR3 nucleotides read TGTGCCAGCAGTCCCGGACAGGTTAAGAGCTACACCTTC. The whole variable domain, filled in from reference TRBV7-9 and TRBJ1-2, reads DTGVSQNPRHKITKRGQNVTFRCDPISEHNRLYWYRQTLGQGPEFLTYFQNEAQLEKSRLLSDRFSAERPKGSFSTLEIQRTEQGDSAMYLCASSPGQVKSYTFGSGTRLTVV.

J is TRBJ1-5 and V is TRBV9; D may be TRBD1 (5 bases). Trimming shortened V by 4 bases and J by 4 bases, and 15 bases separated the two germline ends. There are 15 residues in the CDR3. Germline CDR1 SGDLS, CDR2 YYNGEE. CDR3 loop: CASSSADSRNQPQHF. The CDR3 bases are TGTGCCAGCAGCTCAGCCGACAGTCGAAATCAGCCCCAGCATTTT.

The CDR3 here is CASSPGGSYNEQFF. The CDR3 DNA sequence: TGTGCCAGCAGCCCAGGGGGCTCCTACAATGAGCAGTTCTTC. V and J are TRBV27 and TRBJ2-1, with 7 bases fitting TRBD1. J gave up 0 bases and V 6 bases, and 2 bases lay outside the gene matches. Germline CDR1 is MNHEY and CDR2 is SMNVEV (reference sequence). The CDR3 totals 14 residues.

The CDR3 DNA reads TGTGCCAGCAGTTCAGTGGGGAGCACTGAAGCTTTCTTT. This sequence encodes CASSSVGSTEAFF. The chain couples TRBV6-5 to TRBJ1-1; D gene uncertain. The germline V gene encodes CDR1 MNHEY and CDR2 SVGAGI. V lost 4 bases to trimming and J lost 4 bases, with 10 bases between them. The CDR3 runs 13 residues.

The genes are TRBV9 and TRBJ2-1; D gene uncertain. This CDR3 is 12 amino acids long. With 0 bases removed from V and 8 bases from J, the gap between germline ends came to 6 bases. CDR1 is SGDLS and CDR2 is YYNGEE in the germline V gene. The CDR3 bases are TGTGCCAGCAGCGTAGAAATCGATGAGCAGTTCTTC. It encodes CASSVEIDEQFF.

The J gene is TRBJ1-1, the V gene TRBV5-6, with 8 bases identical to TRBD1. V lost 5 bases and J lost 5; bases outside the gene matches: 8. The CDR3 extends over 14 amino acids. Germline CDR1 reads SGHDT; CDR2 reads YYEEEE. The DNA for the CDR3 is TGTGCCAGCAGAGGACAGGGTCGTATAACTGAAGCTTTCTTT. Protein: CASRGQGRITEAFF.

V is TRBV29-1 and J is TRBJ1-2; D gene ambiguous. Germline-derived CDR1 and CDR2 are SQVTM and ANQGSEA. Trimming left V 3 bases short and J 6 bases short, with 5 bases between. CDR3 length: 10 amino acids. CDR3 region: CSVDEHGYTF. DNA for the CDR3: TGCAGCGTTGACGAGCATGGCTACACCTTC. The full variable domain, its missing parts supplied by reference TRBV29-1 and TRBJ1-2, is SAVISQKPSRDICQRGTSLTIQCQVDSQVTMMFWYRQQPGQSLTLIATANQGSEATYESGFVIDKFPISRPNLTFSTLTVSNMSPEDSSIYLCSVDEHGYTFGSGTRLTVV.

There are a few counts of this clone. V is TRBV4-2 and J is TRBJ2-7, with 12 positions matching TRBD2. The CDR3 has 14 amino acids. The V and J ends lost 0 bases and 9 bases, in that order; junction bases with no gene match: 3. The germline CDR1 and CDR2 sequences are LGHNA and YNFKEQ. The CDR3 DNA is TGTGCCAGCAGCCAAGAGACTAGCGGGGGCCCGCAGTACTTC. Residues: CASSQETSGGPQYF.

The chain has TRBV4-1 and TRBJ2-3, with TRBD2 identical over 8 bases. The germline V gene has CDR1 MGHRA and CDR2 YSYEKL. CDR3 length equals 15 residues. After removal of 4 bases from V and 2 bases from J, the junction contained 5 bases not matched to a gene. The CDR3 loop is CASSPVAGPTDTQYF. The DNA of the CDR3 is TGCGCCAGCAGCCCCGTAGCGGGGCCCACAGATACGCAGTATTTT.